This TCR beta chain was identified in a study of blood T cell repertoires in COVID-19. The CDR3 loop spans 14 amino acids. Germline CDR1 reads KGHSY; CDR2 reads FQNENV. V was pared by 4 bases and J by 2 bases, with 9 bases between. How the authors handled the data: Amplification with reference gene primers provided the estimates of nucleated cell counts. Some clones are missing from TCRdb's copy, which holds only in-frame ones; the method was immunoSEQ multiplex PCR. The V and J calls and clone size come from that table; D and trimming were worked out from the DNA. The sample lists under 450,000 clones; roughly 86% were seen once.

This sequence originates from a human donor with acute or convalescent COVID-19. The donor label of this sample is uncertain. The chain uses TRBV16 and TRBJ1-3; no clear D gene. Material for sequencing was peripheral blood. Here the CDR3 reads CASSRARPGNTIYF. CDR3 DNA: TGTGCCAGCAGCCGGGCCCGACCTGGAAACACCATATATTTT.